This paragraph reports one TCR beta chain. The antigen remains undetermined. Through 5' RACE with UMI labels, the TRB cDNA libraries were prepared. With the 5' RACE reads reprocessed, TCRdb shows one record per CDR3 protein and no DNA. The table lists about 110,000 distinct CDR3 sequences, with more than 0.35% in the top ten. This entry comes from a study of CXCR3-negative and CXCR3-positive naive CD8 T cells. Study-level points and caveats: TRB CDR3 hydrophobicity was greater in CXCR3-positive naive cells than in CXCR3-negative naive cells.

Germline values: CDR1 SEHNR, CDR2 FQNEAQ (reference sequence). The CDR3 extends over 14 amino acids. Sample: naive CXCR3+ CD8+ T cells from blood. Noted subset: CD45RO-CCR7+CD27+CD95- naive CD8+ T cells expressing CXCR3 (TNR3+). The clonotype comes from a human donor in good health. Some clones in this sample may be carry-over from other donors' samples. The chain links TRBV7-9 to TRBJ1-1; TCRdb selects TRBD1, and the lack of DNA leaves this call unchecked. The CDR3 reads CASSLQGAGTEAFF.